The clone carrying this T cell receptor (beta chain) was seen repeatedly, ten times or more. The record originates from a study of T-cell reconstitution after alpha-beta-depleted transplantation in children. This CDR3 is 10 amino acids long. Trimming left V 7 bases short and J 9 bases short, with 7 bases between. Preparation of the TCRbeta library involved a method that used unique molecular identifiers. MiXCR, applied by TCRdb to the PCR reads, yields one record per CDR3 protein. The sample holds about 400,000 distinct CDR3 sequences, 20% seen once. This TCR derives from a human donor who donated a stem cell graft to a child with acute myeloid leukemia. The material was PBMCs from the stem cell graft donor, obtained from the stem cell graft. The genes are TRBV12-3 or TRBV12-4 and TRBJ2-1; a possible D gene is TRBD1 (5 bases). CDR3 sequence: CASMQGEQFF. CDR3 nucleotides: TGTGCCAGCATGCAGGGTGAGCAGTTCTTC.